The 17 T cell receptor beta chains below were found in one sample sequenced in a study of blood T cell repertoires in COVID-19. Some clones are missing from TCRdb's copy, which holds only in-frame ones; the method was immunoSEQ multiplex PCR. The table has some 240,000 clones, 92% seen once. Sequences were obtained from peripheral blood. These receptors were taken from a man in his 60s with COVID-19, enrolled during active disease.

The rearrangement uses TRBV20-1 and TRBJ1-5, with 9 bases lining up with TRBD1. After removal of 6 bases from V and 1 base from J, the junction contained 4 bases not matched to a gene. CDR1 is DFQATT, CDR2 SNEGSKA, per germline (reference sequence). The CDR3 runs 14 residues. The CDR3 region has the DNA TGCAGTGCCAGTGGACAGGGGAGCAATCAGCCCCAGCATTTT. The encoded protein is CSASGQGSNQPQHF.

This chain joins TRBV5-5 and TRBJ2-7, with no clear D. CDR3 length equals 14 residues. Trimming took 0 bases from V and 3 from J, leaving 10 bases between them. Per the germline V gene, CDR1 is SGHKS and CDR2 is YYEKEE (reference sequence). CDR3 nucleotides: TGTGCCAGCAGCTTGGGTACGGAGTACTACGAGCAGTACTTC. It specifies CASSLGTEYYEQYF.

This clone was seen only once. This chain links TRBV4-2 with TRBJ1-1, with 9 bases matching TRBD1. Germline V gene lookup returns CDR1 LGHNA and CDR2 YNFKEQ. The CDR3 sequence is 18 residues long. J lost 3 bases, V lost 1 base, and 12 bases had no gene match. As DNA, the CDR3 is TGTGCCAGCAGCCAAGCGACAGGGGGTCACAGTTCAGACACTGAAGCTTTCTTT. This encodes CASSQATGGHSSDTEAFF.

The genes are TRBV11-2 and TRBJ2-1, with 9 bases identical to TRBD2. Trimming at V came to 5 bases and at J to 5 bases, leaving 7 bases not matched to a gene. This CDR3 comprises 15 residues. Germline values: CDR1 SGHAT, CDR2 FQNNGV. This CDR3 reads CASSPWTSANNEQFF. CDR3 DNA: TGTGCCAGCAGCCCGTGGACTAGCGCCAACAATGAGCAGTTCTTC.

This chain links TRBV5-5 with TRBJ2-1; 8 positions agree with TRBD1. Germline V gene sequence: CDR1 SGHKS, CDR2 YYEKEE (reference sequence). The CDR3 has 17 amino acids. Trimming at V came to 2 bases and at J to 5 bases, leaving 12 bases not matched to a gene. CDR3 nucleotide sequence: TGTGCCAGCAGCTTAGGACAGGGTGTAATTAGGGACAATGAGCAGTTCTTC. Residues: CASSLGQGVIRDNEQFF.

In its sample, this clone was seen once. This sequence joins TRBV7-9 and TRBJ1-1; unclear D gene. The ends were cut back, 5 bases at V and 7 bases at J, with 8 bases in the middle. The CDR3 loop spans 11 amino acids. Per germline, CDR1 SEHNR and CDR2 FQNEAQ (reference sequence). CDR3 sequence: CASSPANEAFF. The CDR3 bases are TGTGCCAGCAGCCCTGCGAATGAAGCTTTCTTT.

The chain links TRBV5-6 to TRBJ2-7; D unclear. Germline lookup yields CDR1 SGHDT and CDR2 YYEEEE. V was trimmed by 0 bases and J by 3 bases, leaving 7 bases between them. The CDR3 extends over 13 amino acids. The CDR3 loop reads CASSLGQDYEQYF. CDR3 nucleotides: TGTGCCAGCAGCTTGGGGCAGGACTACGAGCAGTACTTC.

The table lists this clone with a few counts. The chain joins TRBV19 to TRBJ2-7; 10 nucleotides align to TRBD1. Germline V gene lookup returns CDR1 LNHDA and CDR2 SQIVND (reference sequence). CDR3 length equals 15 residues. The junction had 6 bases not matched to a gene; V was cut back by 3 bases and J by 4 bases. CDR3 protein: CASSILTGGRYEQYF. The CDR3 region has the DNA TGTGCCAGTAGTATCCTGACAGGGGGCAGGTACGAGCAGTACTTC.

The gene calls are TRBV28 and TRBJ1-6, with D unresolved. This CDR3 contains 14 residues. The V and J ends lost 7 bases and 6 bases respectively, with 13 bases between them. The germline V gene encodes CDR1 MDHEN and CDR2 SYDVKM. CDR3 coding DNA: TGTGCCAGCACCTCGATCCGGTTTAATTCACCCCTCCACTTT. Translation: CASTSIRFNSPLHF.

This clone was seen once. The V and J genes are TRBV7-9 and TRBJ1-5, with 7 bases aligning to TRBD1. Germline CDR1 and CDR2: SEHNR and FQNEAQ (reference sequence). V was pared by 0 bases and J by 7 bases, with 0 bases of the junction left unmatched. CDR3 size: 13 residues. The CDR3 loop reads CASSLAGGQPQHF. DNA of the CDR3: TGTGCCAGCAGCTTAGCAGGGGGCCAGCCCCAGCATTTT.

The sample holds one count of this clone. The chain combines TRBV20-1 with TRBJ2-7, with no clear D. V was cut by 1 base and J by 3 bases, with 4 bases left in between. This CDR3 has 11 residues. Germline values: CDR1 DFQATT, CDR2 SNEGSKA (reference sequence). This CDR3 is CSARGDYEQYF. The CDR3 region has the DNA TGCAGTGCTAGAGGAGACTACGAGCAGTACTTC.

The chain links TRBV29-1 to TRBJ2-1; no reliable D call. The CDR3 has 11 residues. Trimming shortened V by 7 bases and J by 8 bases, and 12 bases separated the two germline ends. Germline CDR1 and CDR2: SQVTM and ANQGSEA. The CDR3 DNA sequence: TGCAGCGCCACCTTGGCTCATGAGCAGTTCTTC. Amino acid sequence: CSATLAHEQFF.

This chain connects TRBV11-1 to TRBJ1-1; D may be TRBD1 (6 bases). Trimming stripped 1 base from V and 5 bases from J, with 11 bases between. The germline V gene encodes CDR1 SGHAT and CDR2 FQDESV (reference sequence). This CDR3 contains 14 residues. The CDR3 DNA sequence: TGTGCCAGCAGCTTAGTGGCAGGGGCGACTGAAGCTTTCTTT. This encodes CASSLVAGATEAFF. The whole variable domain, remainder taken from reference TRBV11-1 and TRBJ1-1, is EAEVAQSPRYKITEKSQAVAFWCDPISGHATLYWYRQILGQGPELLVQFQDESVVDDSQLPKDRFSAERLKGVDSTLKIQPAELGDSAMYLCASSLVAGATEAFFGQGTRLTVV.

J is TRBJ2-1 and V is TRBV18; D may be TRBD1 (5 bases). CDR1 is KGHSH and CDR2 is LQKENI in the germline V gene. Trimming stripped 3 bases from V and 0 bases from J, with 15 bases between. The CDR3 is made up of 17 amino acids. CDR3 residues: CASSPLGVPSSYNEQFF. The CDR3 DNA is TGTGCCAGCTCACCGTTAGGGGTCCCCTCCTCCTACAATGAGCAGTTCTTC.

The gene calls are TRBV7-8 and TRBJ1-2; TRBD1 is a possible D gene (5 bases). V lost 1 base to trimming and J lost 4 bases, with 13 bases between them. The CDR3 contains 15 residues. Germline V gene lookup returns CDR1 SGHVS and CDR2 FQNEAQ. The CDR3 protein is CASSLVGRGTYGYTF. The CDR3 DNA reads TGTGCCAGCAGCTTAGTAGGTCGGGGGACCTATGGCTACACCTTC.

V usage is TRBV3-1 (or the pseudogene TRBV3-2) and J usage is TRBJ1-1, with D possibly TRBD1 on 6 matching bases. V dropped 3 bases and J dropped 0 bases, with 8 bases sitting between them. Looked up from germline, CDR1 is LGHDT and CDR2 is YNNKEL (reference sequence). The CDR3 sequence is 14 residues long. DNA for the CDR3: TGTGCCAGCAGCCAGAGGACAGTGAACACTGAAGCTTTCTTT. It translates to CASSQRTVNTEAFF.

The J gene is TRBJ1-2, the V gene TRBV5-6; TRBD1 matches 8 bases. Per germline, CDR1 SGHDT and CDR2 YYEEEE. The CDR3 runs 16 residues. Germline trimming cut 7 bases from V and 3 bases from J; bases unmatched to any gene: 14. CDR3 sequence (DNA): TGTGCCAGCCTCTTACAAGGACAGGGCCGACACTATGGCTACACCTTC. This gives the protein CASLLQGQGRHYGYTF.